This passage covers 7 T cell receptor beta chains from one sample sequenced in a study of blood T cells in healthy people across ages. For the second PCR, which ran for roughly 6 to 11 cycles, a sample-barcoded 5' primer and a J-beta primer mix were used. TCRdb re-derived calls from the 5' RACE reads in MiXCR, one entry per CDR3 protein. The sample yields roughly 1,500,000 distinct CDR3 sequences, approximately 32% seen once. The sample comprised blood. The receptors shown here come from a woman aged 25 to 45 in good health.

In this sample, this clonotype turned up once. A read error may explain this, as a much larger clone is one base away. This chain joins TRBV4-1 and TRBJ2-1, with D perhaps matching TRBD2 (7 bases). Germline V lookup: CDR1 MGHRA, CDR2 YSYEKL. The CDR3 is 16 amino acids. CDR3: CANSQVGGLGYNEQFF. As DNA, the CDR3 is TGCGCCAACAGCCAAGTCGGGGGGCTAGGCTACAATGAGCAGTTCTTC.

This clonotype showed up just once. The conserved closing phenylalanine or tryptophan is absent in this CDR3, likely reflecting a read error. This CDR3 reads CSARGFVGDTQYL. Here the CDR3 DNA reads TGCAGTGCTAGGGGCTTCGTGGGAGATACGCAGTATTTG. The chain employs TRBV20-1 and TRBJ2-3; D is undetermined. Per the germline V gene, CDR1 is DFQATT and CDR2 is SNEGSKA (reference sequence). The ends were cut back, 3 bases at V and 5 bases at J, with 12 bases in the middle. The CDR3 contains 13 residues.

V and J are TRBV12-3 or TRBV12-4 and TRBJ2-1; 7 nucleotides agree with TRBD1. This CDR3 has 17 residues. V lost 7 bases to trimming and J lost 4 bases; unmatched junction nucleotides: 16. The CDR3 spells CASTNSTGFWGYNEQFF. CDR3 coding DNA: TGTGCCAGCACTAATTCGACAGGGTTTTGGGGTTACAATGAGCAGTTCTTC.

The V and J genes are TRBV6-1 and TRBJ1-1; 9 positions agree with TRBD1. The V gene end was trimmed by 4 bases and the J gene end by 1 base; junction bases not matched to a gene: 4. The CDR3 length is 15 residues. Germline values: CDR1 MNHNS, CDR2 SASEGT. The CDR3 nucleotides are TGTGCCAGCAGTGGGACAGGGGCCTGGAACACTGAAGCTTTCTTT. Its translation: CASSGTGAWNTEAFF.

This clonotype showed up just a few times. At one of its ends the junction is not consistent with the germline gene, which may arise from a read error. The chain uses TRBV7-9 and TRBJ1-2, with D possibly being TRBD1 (5 bases). CDR3 size: 14 residues. In germline, CDR1 is SEHNR, CDR2 FQNEAQ (reference sequence). This CDR3 reads CAGSLGVGVYGYTF. The DNA for the CDR3 is TGTGCCGGCAGCTTAGGCGTAGGGGTATATGGCTACACCTTC. The full variable domain, completed using reference TRBV7-9 and TRBJ1-2, is DTGVSQNPRHKITKRGQNVTFRCDPISEHNRLYWYRQTLGQGPEFLTYFQNEAQLEKSRLLSDRFSAERPKGSFSTLEIQRTEQGDSAMYLCAGSLGVGVYGYTFGSGTRLTVV.

V gene TRBV4-1 combines with J gene TRBJ2-1; D might be TRBD1 (6 bases). The CDR3 contains 14 residues. V lost 3 bases and J 10 bases, leaving 16 bases between the germline ends. In germline, CDR1 is MGHRA, CDR2 YSYEKL. In nucleotides, the CDR3 is TGCGCCAGCAGCCAGGTACAGGGATCCCGGGAGCAGTTCTTC. This translates into CASSQVQGSREQFF.

Only a few counts were recorded for this clonotype. The chain has TRBV27 and TRBJ2-5; D perhaps matches TRBD1 (5 bases). Germline values: CDR1 MNHEY, CDR2 SMNVEV (reference sequence). Trimming stripped 4 bases from V and 1 base from J, with 16 bases between. CDR3 length: 16 amino acids. For the CDR3, the DNA is TGTGCCAGCAGTTCACAGGACGCCCGGGCCCAAGAGACCCAGTACTTC. Translation gives CASSSQDARAQETQYF.